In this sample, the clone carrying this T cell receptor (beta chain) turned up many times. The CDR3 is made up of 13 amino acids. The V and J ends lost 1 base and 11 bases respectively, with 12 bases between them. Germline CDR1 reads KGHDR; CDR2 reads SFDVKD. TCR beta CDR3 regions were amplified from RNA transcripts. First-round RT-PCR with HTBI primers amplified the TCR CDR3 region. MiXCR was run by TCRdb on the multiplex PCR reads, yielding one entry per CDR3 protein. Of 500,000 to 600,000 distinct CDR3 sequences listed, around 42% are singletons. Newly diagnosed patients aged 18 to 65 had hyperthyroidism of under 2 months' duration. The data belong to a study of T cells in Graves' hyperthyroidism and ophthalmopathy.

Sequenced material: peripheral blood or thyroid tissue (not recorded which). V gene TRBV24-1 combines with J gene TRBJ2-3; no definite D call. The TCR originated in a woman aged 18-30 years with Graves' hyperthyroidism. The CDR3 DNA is TGTGCCACCAGTGATTTAAACGGATTGGGGCAGTATTTT. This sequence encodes CATSDLNGLGQYF.